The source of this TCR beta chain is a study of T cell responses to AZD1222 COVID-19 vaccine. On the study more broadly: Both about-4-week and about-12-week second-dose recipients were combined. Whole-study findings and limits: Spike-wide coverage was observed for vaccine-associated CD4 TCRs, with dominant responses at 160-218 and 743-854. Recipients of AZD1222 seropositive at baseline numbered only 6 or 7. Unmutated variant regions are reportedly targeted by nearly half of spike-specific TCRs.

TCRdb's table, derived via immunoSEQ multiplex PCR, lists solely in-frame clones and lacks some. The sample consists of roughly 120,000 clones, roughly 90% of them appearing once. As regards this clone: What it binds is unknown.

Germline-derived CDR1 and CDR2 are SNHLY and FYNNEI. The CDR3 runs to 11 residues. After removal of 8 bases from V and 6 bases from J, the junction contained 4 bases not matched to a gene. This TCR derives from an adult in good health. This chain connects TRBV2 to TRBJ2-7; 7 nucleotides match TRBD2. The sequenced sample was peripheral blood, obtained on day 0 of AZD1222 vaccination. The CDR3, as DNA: TGTGCCAGCGGAGGGAGGGGCGAGCAGTACTTC. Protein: CASGGRGEQYF.